These T cell receptor beta chains were read from a single sample in a study of cytomegalovirus exposure and HLA in healthy donors. TCRdb keeps only in-frame clones here, not all; method: immunoSEQ multiplex PCR. The data contain about 130,000 clones, almost 85% of them singletons. Source material: PBMCs. The receptors here all came from a boy aged 2 to 9 in good health and CMV-seronegative. Each CDR3 is given with its conserved first and last residue. The D gene is left open where the match is weak. Only part of the rows carry a size: once, few, many, or a class if the clone is expanded.

d_gene,j_gene,v_gene,abundance,len,CDR3nt,CDR3aa
.,TRBJ1-2,TRBV28,.,14,TGTGCCAGCAGCCCACTGACCGAGGTAGATGGCTACACCTTC,CASSPLTEVDGYTF
TRBD1,TRBJ1-5,TRBV2,.,16,TGTGCCAGCAGTGAAGCGCTCGGGACAGGGTTTGGGCCCCAGCATTTT,CASSEALGTGFGPQHF
TRBD1,TRBJ2-7,TRBV19,.,14,TGTGCCAGTAGTCCCTGGACAGGAAACTACGAGCAGTACTTC,CASSPWTGNYEQYF
.,TRBJ1-1,TRBV25-1,.,13,TGTGCCAGCAGCGTAAGAGGGGGAACTGAAGCTTTCTTT,CASSVRGGTEAFF
TRBD1,TRBJ2-4,TRBV19,.,14,TGTGCCAGTAGTATCAGGGGGCCCAAAAACATTCAGTACTTC,CASSIRGPKNIQYF
TRBD1,TRBJ1-2,TRBV5-6,.,17,TGTGCCAGCAGCTTGGGACCCGGGACAGGGAGGATTGGCGGCTACACCTTC,CASSLGPGTGRIGGYTF
TRBD1,TRBJ1-1,TRBV6-5,.,13,TGTGCCAGCAGTTCGACAGGGTCCACTGAAGCTTTCTTT,CASSSTGSTEAFF
.,TRBJ2-5,TRBV7-3,.,14,TGTGCCAGCAGCTTAGTGGGGGGGCTGGAGACCCAGTACTTC,CASSLVGGLETQYF
TRBD1,TRBJ1-4,TRBV5-1,.,14,TGCGCCAGCAGCGGGGACAGCACCTATGAAAAACTGTTTTTT,CASSGDSTYEKLFF
TRBD2,TRBJ2-1,TRBV5-1,.,14,TGCGCCAACACAGCGGGAGGCGGGGACAATGAGCAGTTCTTC,CANTAGGGDNEQFF
.,TRBJ2-1,TRBV6-6,.,16,TGTGCCAGCAGAAACCTAGGGGGGGATCCCTACAATGAGCAGTTCTTC,CASRNLGGDPYNEQFF
.,TRBJ1-2,TRBV9,.,12,TGTGCCAGCAGCGTACGCGAAAGCGGCTACACCTTC,CASSVRESGYTF
TRBD1,TRBJ1-1,TRBV27,.,18,TGTGCCAGCAGTTTATCTCTGTGGAAAGGGGGCCTAAACACTGAAGCTTTCTTT,CASSLSLWKGGLNTEAFF
TRBD1,TRBJ1-2,TRBV5-1,.,15,TGCGCCAGCAGCCCGGGACAGGCGCTTTCTCATGGCTACACCTTC,CASSPGQALSHGYTF
.,TRBJ1-1,TRBV6-5,.,13,TGTGCCAGCAGTCGTCAGGGTGACACTGAAGCTTTCTTT,CASSRQGDTEAFF
TRBD2,TRBJ2-3,TRBV19,.,14,TGTGCCAGCGCTACTAGCGGGAGCACAGATACGCAGTATTTT,CASATSGSTDTQYF
.,TRBJ2-3,TRBV5-6,few,15,TGTGCCAGCAGCTTGGTCGGAGCCCACACAGATACGCAGTATTTT,CASSLVGAHTDTQYF
.,TRBJ1-2,TRBV27,.,13,TGTGCCAGCAGTACAGGGAACGACTATGGCTACACCTTC,CASSTGNDYGYTF